The entry that follows covers one T cell receptor beta chain sequence. Under the authors' procedure: Cell counts per sample came from amplifying reference gene primers. Only in-frame clones appear in the TCRdb table, and some are missing; sequencing was by immunoSEQ multiplex PCR. The DNA gave D and trimming, while V, J and clone size come from that table. Of roughly 150,000 clones listed, 76% are singletons. The sample belongs to a study of blood T cell repertoires in COVID-19. In the study overall: Acute and convalescent COVID-19 samples came from the United States, Italy and Spain.

Germline CDR1 and CDR2: MNHNY and SVGAGI (reference sequence). Germline trimming cut 4 bases from V and 4 bases from J; bases unmatched to any gene: 9. The CDR3 consists of 15 residues. Material for sequencing was peripheral blood. The rearrangement uses TRBV6-6 and TRBJ2-7; 8 bases match TRBD2. This receptor was taken from an elderly woman with acute or convalescent COVID-19. For the CDR3, the DNA is TGTGCCAGCAGTTCTGGACTAGCTTACGATTACGAGCAGTACTTC. Its protein is CASSSGLAYDYEQYF.